This note documents a single TCR beta chain sequence. Antigen: not known. CDR3 length equals 17 residues. From germline, CDR1 is KGHSH and CDR2 LQKENI. V was clipped by 0 bases and J by 0 bases, with 12 bases between them. The data are from a study of T cell responses to AZD1222 COVID-19 vaccine. Here immunoSEQ multiplex PCR was the method, and the copy in TCRdb shows in-frame clones only, minus some. The top ten hold roughly 25% of the sample, which has under 200,000 clones, 85% to 90% seen once. Regarding the study as a whole: Epitopes outside B.1.351 and B.1.1.7 mutated regions reportedly drew nearly half of spike TCRs. No day 14 peak samples; only post-peak repertoires were characterized. The donor group comprised mostly white British people and more females; the analysis possibly underestimated clonal diversity.

The chain is built from TRBV18 and TRBJ1-3; D gene unclear. This sample comprised peripheral blood, obtained 28 days after the second AZD1222 dose. This TCR was sampled from an adult who received the AZD1222 COVID-19 vaccine. CDR3 bases: TGTGCCAGCTCACCACCTAACCGGCCCCCCTCTGGAAACACCATATATTTT. Residues: CASSPPNRPPSGNTIYF.